Presented here are 32 T cell receptor beta chains from one specimen sequenced in a study of T cell responses to AZD1222 COVID-19 vaccine. Generated by immunoSEQ multiplex PCR, the TCRdb table keeps only in-frame clones and is missing some. This sample carries approximately 60,000 clones, around 87% of them seen once, and the ten largest clones take 16%. The sequencing used peripheral blood, collected on day 0 of AZD1222 vaccination. The receptors shown here come from an adult in good health.

V gene TRBV6-1 combines with J gene TRBJ1-6; a weak D match, TRBD1 (5 bases). With 0 bases removed from V and 10 bases from J, the gap between germline ends came to 13 bases. The CDR3 contains 15 residues. Germline CDR1 is MNHNS and CDR2 is SASEGT. This chain's CDR3 is CASSEALTVESPLHF. The CDR3 nucleotides read TGTGCCAGCAGTGAAGCCCTGACAGTCGAATCACCCCTCCACTTT.

The chain is built from TRBV18 and TRBJ2-7; 7 bases agree with TRBD2. With V trimmed by 1 base and J by 1 base, 10 bases remained unmatched. Germline V gives CDR1 KGHSH, CDR2 LQKENI. The length of the CDR3 is 17 residues. The CDR3 spells CASSPLETGTTSYEQYF. The CDR3 bases are TGTGCCAGCTCACCACTTGAAACCGGGACTACATCCTACGAGCAGTACTTC. Using reference TRBV18 and TRBJ2-7 for the parts outside the CDR3, the full variable domain is NAGVMQNPRHLVRRRGQEARLRCSPMKGHSHVYWYRQLPEEGLKFMVYLQKENIIDESGMPKERFSAEFPKEGPSILRIQQVVRGDSAAYFCASSPLETGTTSYEQYFGPGTRLTVT.

J is TRBJ1-2 and V is TRBV5-6; 8 nucleotides line up with TRBD1. This CDR3 spans 14 amino acids. V lost 1 base and J lost 7; bases outside the gene matches: 6. Germline CDR1 and CDR2: SGHDT and YYEEEE. CDR3 protein: CASSLSGGTGGYTF. The CDR3 DNA reads as TGTGCCAGCAGCTTGTCGGGTGGGACAGGTGGCTACACCTTC. Using reference TRBV5-6 and TRBJ1-2 for the parts outside the CDR3, the full variable domain is DAGVTQSPTHLIKTRGQQVTLRCSPKSGHDTVSWYQQALGQGPQFIFQYYEEEERQRGNFPDRFSGHQFPNYSSELNVNALLLGDSALYLCASSLSGGTGGYTFGSGTRLTVV.

This chain links TRBV6-5 with TRBJ1-5; no reliable D call. The CDR3 sequence is 15 residues long. Germline values: CDR1 MNHEY, CDR2 SVGAGI. Trimming removed 0 bases from V and 0 bases from J, with 6 bases in between. The CDR3 DNA sequence: TGTGCCAGCAGTTACTCGAGGTATAGCAATCAGCCCCAGCATTTT. As protein: CASSYSRYSNQPQHF.

This chain joins TRBV27 and TRBJ1-5, with D perhaps matching TRBD1 (5 bases). The CDR3 is 15 amino acids. The V end lost 6 bases, the J end lost 1 base, and 13 bases lay between the germline ends. Germline V gene lookup returns CDR1 MNHEY and CDR2 SMNVEV (reference sequence). The CDR3 DNA sequence: TGTGCCAGCAGCCCCAATGCAGGGAGCAATCAGCCCCAGCATTTT. Protein sequence: CASSPNAGSNQPQHF.

For the CDR3, the DNA is TGCGCCAGCAGCTTGGCCTCGACAGGGTCTTGGGAGACCCAGTACTTC. Protein sequence: CASSLASTGSWETQYF. The chain links TRBV5-1 to TRBJ2-5, with 7 bases identical to TRBD1. Looked up from germline, CDR1 is SGHRS and CDR2 is YFSETQ. This CDR3 has 16 amino acids. J lost 5 bases, V lost 0 bases, and 10 bases had no gene match.

This clone was picked up one time. The gene calls are TRBV5-1 and TRBJ2-1; weak D call: TRBD2 (5 bases). From germline, CDR1 is SGHRS and CDR2 YFSETQ. The CDR3 covers 16 residues. Trimming removed 1 base from V and 5 bases from J, with 16 bases in between. In DNA form, the CDR3 reads TGCGCCAGCAGCTTGACCAAGCGGTCGTGGGACAATGAGCAGTTCTTC. Translating gives CASSLTKRSWDNEQFF.

This chain links TRBV6-2 or TRBV6-3 with TRBJ1-4; 7 nucleotides line up with TRBD1. CDR3 length: 14 residues. The V gene's germline CDR1 is MNHEY and CDR2 SVGEGT. J gave up 5 bases and V 5 bases, and 5 bases lay outside the gene matches. DNA of the CDR3: TGTGCCAGCAGTGACAGGGAAGTAAATGAAAAACTGTTTTTT. This sequence encodes CASSDREVNEKLFF.

The V call is TRBV6-5, the J call TRBJ1-2; no firm D call. The CDR3 covers 13 residues. V was clipped by 6 bases and J by 6 bases, with 14 bases between them. Germline CDR1 is MNHEY and CDR2 is SVGAGI. Here the CDR3 reads CASSHGRNDGYTF. The CDR3 DNA sequence: TGTGCCAGCAGCCACGGACGGAACGATGGCTACACCTTC.

The chain recombines TRBV4-1 with TRBJ1-3; D remains ambiguous. V lost 6 bases and J lost 0, with 15 bases in between. CDR1 MGHRA and CDR2 YSYEKL come from the germline V gene. The CDR3 loop spans 16 amino acids. CDR3 amino acids: CASRQSPISSGNTIYF. The CDR3 nucleotides read TGCGCCAGCAGGCAGTCCCCTATCTCCTCTGGAAACACCATATATTTT.

The V and J genes are TRBV18 and TRBJ2-6, with 11 bases matching TRBD2. Trimming at V came to 3 bases and at J to 1 base, leaving 5 bases not matched to a gene. Germline V gene sequence: CDR1 KGHSH, CDR2 LQKENI. This CDR3 has 18 amino acids. CDR3 in DNA: TGTGCCAGCTCACCGGTAGCGGGAGGGGTGTCTGGGGCCAACGTCCTGACTTTC. Protein sequence: CASSPVAGGVSGANVLTF.

The rearrangement links TRBV7-6 to TRBJ2-1; 7 bases agree with TRBD2. J lost 0 bases, V lost 3 bases, and 2 bases had no gene match. The CDR3 length is 15 residues. Germline V lookup: CDR1 SGHVS, CDR2 FNYEAQ. The CDR3: CASSFGGSSYNEQFF. The DNA for the CDR3 is TGTGCCAGCAGCTTCGGCGGGAGCTCCTACAATGAGCAGTTCTTC.

V and J are TRBV5-1 and TRBJ1-1; D not certain. V lost 2 bases to trimming and J lost 1 base, with 6 bases between them. CDR3 length: 13 amino acids. CDR1 is SGHRS, CDR2 YFSETQ, per germline. This chain's CDR3 is CASSLTGNTEAFF. The CDR3, as DNA: TGCGCCAGCAGCTTAACGGGGAACACTGAAGCTTTCTTT.

This clone was seen just once. This chain links TRBV27 with TRBJ2-7; 11 bases fit TRBD1. Trimming at V came to 5 bases and at J to 5 bases, leaving 5 bases not matched to a gene. The germline gives CDR1 MNHEY, CDR2 SMNVEV (reference sequence). CDR3 length: 14 residues. The CDR3 region has the DNA TGTGCCAGCAGTCTAGGGACAGGGGGAAACGAGCAGTACTTC. Residues: CASSLGTGGNEQYF.

This clone has a single count. The chain carries TRBV9 and TRBJ2-1; 7 nucleotides align to TRBD2. With 0 bases clipped from V and 5 bases from J, the junction kept 5 bases outside the gene matches. The length of the CDR3 is 15 residues. CDR1 and CDR2 (germline): SGDLS, YYNGEE. CDR3 DNA: TGTGCCAGCAGCGTAGACGGGAGGACTAACAATGAGCAGTTCTTC. Translated, it gives CASSVDGRTNNEQFF.

In its sample, this clone was seen a few times. This rearrangement joins TRBV28 to TRBJ1-1; D might be TRBD1 (6 bases). The length of the CDR3 is 13 residues. Germline CDR1 and CDR2: MDHEN and SYDVKM. V was pared by 6 bases and J by 7 bases, with 15 bases between. CDR3 sequence reads: CASRYQGTIEAFF. The CDR3 DNA is TGTGCCAGCAGATATCAGGGGACTATTGAAGCTTTCTTT. Using reference TRBV28 and TRBJ1-1 for the parts outside the CDR3, the full variable domain is DVKVTQSSRYLVKRTGEKVFLECVQDMDHENMFWYRQDPGLGLRLIYFSYDVKMKEKGDIPEGYSVSREKKERFSLILESASTNQTSMYLCASRYQGTIEAFFGQGTRLTVV.

The V call is TRBV15, the J call TRBJ1-1; a weak D match, TRBD1 (6 bases). Deletions cut 3 bases from V and 1 base from J, with 9 bases between. In germline, CDR1 is LNHNV, CDR2 YYDKDF (reference sequence). The CDR3 is 14 residues long. The CDR3 region is CATSSQQGNTEAFF. The CDR3, as DNA: TGTGCCACCAGCAGCCAACAGGGGAACACTGAAGCTTTCTTT.

This clone was detected once. The chain couples TRBV5-1 to TRBJ1-6; D is undetermined. The V and J ends lost 0 bases and 3 bases respectively, with 7 bases between them. Germline V gives CDR1 SGHRS, CDR2 YFSETQ. The CDR3 contains 15 residues. The CDR3 region has the DNA TGCGCCAGCAGCTTGGAGGGCGACTATAATTCACCCCTCCACTTT. Its translation: CASSLEGDYNSPLHF.

The chain carries TRBV18 and TRBJ2-1; 11 bases map to TRBD2. The CDR3 is 18 amino acids. J gave up 3 bases and V 7 bases, and 14 bases lay outside the gene matches. Germline V gene sequence: CDR1 KGHSH, CDR2 LQKENI. The CDR3 DNA is TGTGCCAGCTTACCTGTCGGAGTAGCGGGAGGGTACTACAATGAGCAGTTCTTC. Its translation: CASLPVGVAGGYYNEQFF.

The chain recombines TRBV10-3 with TRBJ1-5; possibly TRBD1 for D (5 bases). This CDR3 contains 15 residues. Looked up from germline, CDR1 is ENHRY and CDR2 is SYGVKD. V gave up 4 bases and J gave up 1 base, with 11 bases separating them. CDR3 protein: CAISVERGSNQPQHF. CDR3 bases: TGTGCCATCAGTGTCGAAAGGGGAAGCAATCAGCCCCAGCATTTT.

V gene TRBV5-1 combines with J gene TRBJ2-2; D perhaps matches TRBD1 (5 bases). Trimming took 0 bases from V and 2 from J, leaving 8 bases between them. Germline V gene sequence: CDR1 SGHRS, CDR2 YFSETQ. The length of the CDR3 is 15 residues. As DNA, the CDR3 is TGCGCCAGCAGCTTGGGGACAATAAACACCGGGGAGCTGTTTTTT. Translated: CASSLGTINTGELFF.

CDR3 DNA: TGCGCCAGCAGCTCGGGGTCAACCTACGAGCAGTACTTC. Amino acids: CASSSGSTYEQYF. The genes are TRBV5-1 and TRBJ2-7; tentative D call: TRBD2 (5 bases). The CDR3 spans 13 residues. Trimming pared 3 bases from V and 2 bases from J, leaving 9 bases between. Germline V gene data show CDR1 as SGHRS and CDR2 as YFSETQ. Supplemented by reference TRBV5-1 and TRBJ2-7, the full variable domain reads KAGVTQTPRYLIKTRGQQVTLSCSPISGHRSVSWYQQTPGQGLQFLFEYFSETQRNKGNFPGRFSGRQFSNSRSEMNVSTLELGDSALYLCASSSGSTYEQYFGPGTRLTVT.

This clone was detected once. V is TRBV18 and J is TRBJ2-1, with no clear D. The V gene lost 2 bases and the J gene lost 5 bases, with 10 bases spanning the gap. The V gene's germline CDR1 is KGHSH and CDR2 LQKENI. The CDR3 extends over 14 amino acids. The CDR3 loop reads CASSPSLGNNEQFF. The CDR3 DNA reads TGTGCCAGCTCACCATCGCTCGGCAACAATGAGCAGTTCTTC.

The rearrangement uses TRBV6-1 and TRBJ1-6; D gene uncertain. CDR3 length: 17 amino acids. Germline V gene sequence: CDR1 MNHNS, CDR2 SASEGT. V lost 4 bases, J lost 4 bases, and 17 bases lay in between. In DNA, the CDR3 is TGTGCCAGCAGTGCGGGATCCATCCATGGGTATAATTCACCCCTCCACTTT. This codes for CASSAGSIHGYNSPLHF.

DNA for the CDR3: TGTGCCAGCAGTTTAGTAACAACCGGGGAGCTGTTTTTT. It yields the protein CASSLVTTGELFF. The V gene is TRBV27, the J gene TRBJ2-2, with no clear D. The V and J ends lost 2 bases and 5 bases respectively, with 6 bases between them. The CDR3 has 13 amino acids. CDR1 is MNHEY and CDR2 is SMNVEV in the germline V gene (reference sequence).

The genes are TRBV30 and TRBJ1-1; possibly TRBD1 for D (5 bases). The CDR3 totals 12 residues. V lost 3 bases and J 6 bases, leaving 11 bases between the germline ends. Germline assignment: CDR1 GTSNPN and CDR2 SVGIG (reference sequence). The CDR3 here is CAWSRGDAEAFF. The CDR3 nucleotides read TGTGCCTGGAGCCGAGGGGATGCTGAAGCTTTCTTT.

This clone appeared a few times. The V call is TRBV19, the J call TRBJ1-2; D may be TRBD1 (6 bases). The germline V and J ends were trimmed by 1 base and 4 bases, with 10 bases remaining between them. CDR3 length: 14 residues. CDR1 and CDR2 from the germline V gene are LNHDA and SQIVND (reference sequence). The CDR3: CASSIVGAPYGYTF. The CDR3 bases are TGTGCCAGTAGTATAGTGGGGGCGCCCTATGGCTACACCTTC. The full variable domain, in which reference TRBV19 and TRBJ1-2 provide the parts outside the CDR3, is DGGITQSPKYLFRKEGQNVTLSCEQNLNHDAMYWYRQDPGQGLRLIYYSQIVNDFQKGDIAEGYSVSREKKESFPLTVTSAQKNPTAFYLCASSIVGAPYGYTFGSGTRLTVV.

This chain uses TRBV29-1 with TRBJ2-1; D is undetermined. Germline loops: CDR1 SQVTM, CDR2 ANQGSEA. Trimming pared 5 bases from V and 0 bases from J, leaving 32 bases between. This CDR3 is 21 amino acids long. The CDR3 DNA is TGCAGCGTTTTTTCCGAACCGGAGAAAAGTGGTGTGCACAGCTCCTACAATGAGCAGTTCTTC. Its protein is CSVFSEPEKSGVHSSYNEQFF.

The chain employs TRBV15 and TRBJ1-1; no clear D gene. CDR3 length equals 13 residues. Trimming shortened V by 3 bases and J by 0 bases, and 5 bases separated the two germline ends. Germline V gene data show CDR1 as LNHNV and CDR2 as YYDKDF (reference sequence). The CDR3 protein is CATSRVLNTEAFF. The CDR3 DNA follows: TGTGCCACCAGCAGGGTACTGAACACTGAAGCTTTCTTT.

The V and J genes are TRBV19 and TRBJ1-2, with 8 bases aligning to TRBD1. Germline CDR1 and CDR2: LNHDA and SQIVND (reference sequence). Unmatched junction bases numbered 8, after V lost 6 bases and J lost 8 bases. The CDR3 is 13 amino acids. Here the CDR3 reads CASRQGATGGYTF. The CDR3, as DNA: TGTGCCAGTAGGCAGGGGGCTACCGGGGGCTACACCTTC.

The V and J genes are TRBV24-1 and TRBJ2-7, with 11 bases lining up with TRBD2. After removal of 4 bases from V and 3 bases from J, the junction contained 4 bases not matched to a gene. There are 15 residues in the CDR3. Per germline, CDR1 KGHDR and CDR2 SFDVKD. The CDR3 is CATSDPGLADYEQYF. The CDR3 DNA reads TGTGCCACCAGTGACCCGGGACTAGCGGACTACGAGCAGTACTTC.

V is TRBV18 and J is TRBJ1-1, with 8 bases aligning to TRBD1. Germline CDR1 is KGHSH and CDR2 is LQKENI. V gave up 3 bases and J gave up 3 bases; unmatched junction bases: 9. The CDR3 totals 16 residues. In DNA form, the CDR3 reads TGTGCCAGCTCACCTAGACAGGGGTCGAAAGACACTGAAGCTTTCTTT. It specifies CASSPRQGSKDTEAFF.